Included here is one T cell receptor beta chain sequence, with context. There is no known antigen for this receptor. No much larger clonotype is one base removed from it; base qualities were not supplied. The data were obtained in a study of blood T cell repertoires in COVID-19 (dated by TCRdb to 2019 to 2021). Background on the whole study: Samples covering the acute and convalescent phases of COVID-19 were provided by collaborators in the United States, Italy and Spain. The prospective study material was composed of cDNA or gDNA derived from T cells, B-cell-depleted T cells, or PBMCs. The dataset comprised deeply sampled blood TCRbeta repertoires from subjects exposed to, actively infected with, or recovered from COVID-19. The repertoires were released in a freely available public database meant as a resource for research on the immune response to SARS-CoV-2. Samples came from the ongoing ImmuneRACE study (first 160 participants) plus 1,254 subjects from 6 global collaborators. Nearly every sample came with metadata listing a de-identified subject ID, COVID-19 status, age in years and sex. Where HLA class I and class II types were available, the types were taken from metadata supplied by the sample provider, not from assay-based typing. Broad study findings and their caveats: Clinical and demographic metadata were provided uncurated, with the amount varying by source and participant.

The collaborating institutions used their own protocols to collect whole blood in K2EDTA tubes. For TCRbeta analysis, collaborators shipped samples as frozen whole blood, isolated PBMCs, or DNA extracted from either of those sample types. TCRbeta CDR3 regions were amplified from genomic DNA by means of the immunoSEQ Assay, a bias-controlled multiplex PCR. As for the authors' bioinformatics: The number of nucleated cells in each sample was estimated by amplification of reference gene primers within the assay. Sequence reads were collapsed and filtered to measure the absolute abundance of every unique TCRbeta CDR3 rearrangement. For each sample, productive Simpson clonality was calculated as the square root of Simpson's diversity index across productive rearrangements. The table comes from immuneACCESS by way of TCRdb, which keeps in-frame sequences with V and J called. Part of the clones is missing from these tables; in studies checked, under half for an unresolved V gene and the rest for unknown reasons. Clone size and the V and J calls come from that table; the DNA yielded D and trimming. The sample has some 140,000 clones on record, 79% of them singletons. Approximately 4% of the sample is taken by the ten largest.

This clonotype was obtained from a man in his fifties or sixties with acute or convalescent COVID-19. The sample taken for sequencing was peripheral blood.

The CDR3 protein is CSANTIETQYF. DNA sequence: TGCAGTGCCAATACAATCGAGACCCAGTACTTC. This receptor chain uses TRBV20-1 and TRBJ2-5; the D gene identity is not certain. The CDR3 has 11 amino acids, counting the end cysteine and phenylalanine. The only DNA kept is the CDR3, 33 bases in frame from the first base. V sheds 6 bases and J sheds 5 bases, leaving 10 bases between their ends. For CDR1 and CDR2, the germline V gene (reference sequence) lists DFQATT and SNEGSKA.